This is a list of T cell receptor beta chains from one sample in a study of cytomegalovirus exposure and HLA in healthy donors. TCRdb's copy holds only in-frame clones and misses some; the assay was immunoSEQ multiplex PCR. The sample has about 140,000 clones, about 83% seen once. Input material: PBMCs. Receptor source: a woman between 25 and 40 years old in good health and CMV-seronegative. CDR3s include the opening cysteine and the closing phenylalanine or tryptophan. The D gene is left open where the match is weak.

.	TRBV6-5	CAVRGFRSPEAFF
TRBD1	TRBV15	CATRQEGAILDGYTF
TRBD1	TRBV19	CASRDRDSYGYTF
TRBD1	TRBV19	CASSIVHRGESPLHF
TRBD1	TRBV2	CASSLTGLNSPLHF
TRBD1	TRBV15	CATSDASNSGQGDIRPQHF
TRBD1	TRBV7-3	CASSLGQGREQYF
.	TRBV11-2	CASSIQGYEQYF
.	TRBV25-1	CASSETKKGDTIYF
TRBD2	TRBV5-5	CASSLGGGPTYEQYF
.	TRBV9	CASSYSTEWNTEAFF
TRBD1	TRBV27	CASRTGDTGELFF
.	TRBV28	CASSLPVQGSGGNTIYF
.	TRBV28	CASSSGWRLFF
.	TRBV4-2	CASSQAVFGANVLTF
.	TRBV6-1	CASNSRVNQPQHF
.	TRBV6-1	CATSGGDRSTDTQYF
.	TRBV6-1	CASRRGFGGTEAFF
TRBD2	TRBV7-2	CASSLKATGGTSEQYF
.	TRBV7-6	CASSFTTGGVSGANVLTF
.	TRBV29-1	CSVEEMGRVYNEQFF
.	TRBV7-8	CASSSKPGASLSGNTIYF
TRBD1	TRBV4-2	CASSQDGTAYNSPLHF
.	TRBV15	CATSRSSVQPQHF
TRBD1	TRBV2	CASLRGSSGNTIYF
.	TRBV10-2	CASRGDLNTGELFF
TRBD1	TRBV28	CASTTWQFRDRVSSEAFF
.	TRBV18	CASSPPGDRGLTQYF
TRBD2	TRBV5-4	CASSPSVAGGTNEQFF
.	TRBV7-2	CASSLDSRGSSPLHF
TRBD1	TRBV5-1	CASSSTGGAGNTEAFF
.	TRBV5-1	CASSLGLVGGNEQFF
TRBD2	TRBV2	CASTRDYSTDTQYF
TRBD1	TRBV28	CASSKGQGYSSYEQYF
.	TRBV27	CASSAGFSNYGYTF
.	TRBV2	CASSEYRTTDTQYF
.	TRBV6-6	CASSYGSNSPLHF
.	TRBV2	CASSRGQSYNEQFF
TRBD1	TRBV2	CATGQGSGNTIYF
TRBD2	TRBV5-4	CASRLTSGEETQYF
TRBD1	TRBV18	CASSPRTGGAFGNTIYF
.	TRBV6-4	CASSADGGSVEAFF
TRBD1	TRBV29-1	CSVVGQSTYEQYF
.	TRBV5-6	CASSLGMGHSNTGELFF
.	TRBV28	CASGSTGYQGYTF
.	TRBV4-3	CASSQDGGVGEKLFF
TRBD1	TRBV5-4	CASRPTGATDTQYF
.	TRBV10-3	CAISESPGLSTNEKLFF
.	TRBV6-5	CASSYWTDDGYTF
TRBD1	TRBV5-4	CASSFTGGNEQFF
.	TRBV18	CASSPIIGETATNEKLFF
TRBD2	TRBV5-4	CASSLAGTSGGVETQYF
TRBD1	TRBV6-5	CASHERQGSGGYTF
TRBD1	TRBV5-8	CASSLGGTGSNYGYTF
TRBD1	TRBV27	CASSWTGDSEQYF
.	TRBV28	CASSSVPRNSYNSPLHF
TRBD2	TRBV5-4	CASSLGRTSDADTQYF